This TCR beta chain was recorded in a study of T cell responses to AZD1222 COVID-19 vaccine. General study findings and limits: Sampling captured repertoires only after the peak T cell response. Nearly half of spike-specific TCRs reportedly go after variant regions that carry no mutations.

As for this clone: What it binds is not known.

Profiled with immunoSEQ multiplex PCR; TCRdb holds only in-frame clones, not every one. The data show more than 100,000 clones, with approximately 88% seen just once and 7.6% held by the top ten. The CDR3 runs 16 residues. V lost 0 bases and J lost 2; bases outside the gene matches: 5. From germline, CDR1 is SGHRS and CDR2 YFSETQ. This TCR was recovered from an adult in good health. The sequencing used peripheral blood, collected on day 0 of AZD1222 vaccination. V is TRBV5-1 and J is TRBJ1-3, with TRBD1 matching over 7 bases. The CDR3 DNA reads TGCGCCAGCAGCTTGGGAGGACAGGTCGCTGGAAACACCATATATTTT. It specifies CASSLGGQVAGNTIYF.